This is a list of T cell receptor beta chains from one sample in a study of shared clonotypes between healthy human individuals. Profiled with immunoSEQ multiplex PCR; TCRdb holds only in-frame clones, not every one. The top ten hold approximately 1.5% of the sample, which has over a million clones, about 75% seen once. Sequencing used memory CD4+ T cells sorted from blood. The receptors here all came from a man aged 18 to 30 in good health. The CDR3 runs from the conserved cysteine through the conserved F or W. The D gene is left open where the match is weak. The size field is filled for only some rows; it gives once, few, many or a size class.

>TRBJ1-5|-|TRBV1|-
CTSSQPPDQPQHF
TGCACCAGCAGCCAACCCCCTGATCAGCCCCAGCATTTT
>TRBJ2-5|-|TRBV27|TRBD2
CASRTLAGGQETQYF
TGTGCCAGCAGGACGTTAGCGGGAGGCCAAGAGACCCAGTACTTC
>TRBJ1-1|-|TRBV5-1|-
CASSPTGKDTEAFF
TGCGCCAGCAGCCCGACAGGAAAGGACACTGAAGCTTTCTTT
>TRBJ2-5|-|TRBV5-1|-
CASSLTLKETQYF
TGCGCCAGCAGCTTGACCCTCAAAGAGACCCAGTACTTC
>TRBJ1-2|once|TRBV4-3|-
CASSQDSEANYGYTF
TGCGCCAGCAGCCAAGATTCAGAAGCTAACTATGGCTACACCTTC
>TRBJ2-5|-|TRBV5-4|-
CASSLVATQETQYF
TGTGCCAGCAGCTTGGTAGCGACCCAAGAGACCCAGTACTTC
>TRBJ2-3|-|TRBV2|TRBD1
CASSGTGLTDTQYF
TGTGCCAGCAGTGGGACAGGGCTCACAGATACGCAGTATTTT
>TRBJ1-1|-|TRBV11-2|-
CASPPQANTEAFF
TGTGCCAGCCCCCCGCAGGCGAACACTGAAGCTTTCTTT
>TRBJ2-1|-|TRBV19|-
CASSIGGAQLTEQFF
TGTGCCAGTAGTATAGGGGGGGCGCAGCTAACTGAGCAGTTCTTC
>TRBJ1-1|-|TRBV7-8|-
CASSLGRNTEAFF
TGTGCCAGCAGCTTAGGGCGGAACACTGAAGCTTTCTTT
>TRBJ2-5|-|TRBV7-6|-
CASSTTETQYF
TGTGCCAGCAGCACCACGGAGACCCAGTACTTC
>TRBJ1-5|-|TRBV19|-
CASSIGGNRIGLGGNQPQHF
TGTGCCAGTAGTATTGGGGGGAACAGAATTGGGCTGGGAGGAAATCAGCCCCAGCATTTT
>TRBJ1-2|-|TRBV10-1|-
CASSESGSYGYTF
TGCGCCAGCAGTGAGTCGGGGAGCTATGGCTACACCTTC
>TRBJ2-5|-|TRBV18|TRBD2
CASSPPSGGNSETQYF
TGTGCCAGCTCACCCCCTAGCGGGGGGAATAGTGAGACCCAGTACTTC
>TRBJ2-5|-|TRBV30|-
CAWDPGRRETQYF
TGTGCCTGGGATCCCGGCAGGCGCGAGACCCAGTACTTC
>TRBJ2-5|-|TRBV7-9|-
CASSLAGWRGETQYF
TGTGCCAGCAGCTTAGCGGGCTGGCGGGGAGAGACCCAGTACTTC
>TRBJ2-3|-|TRBV5-6|-
CASSLNFRSTDTQYF
TGTGCCAGCAGCTTGAACTTCCGAAGCACAGATACGCAGTATTTT
>TRBJ2-1|-|TRBV5-1|TRBD2
CASSGTSVVYNEQFF
TGCGCCAGCAGCGGGACTAGCGTCGTCTACAATGAGCAGTTCTTC
>TRBJ2-7|-|TRBV30|-
CAWSRSYWEQYF
TGTGCCTGGAGTCGATCCTATTGGGAGCAGTACTTC
>TRBJ2-3|-|TRBV5-1|-
CASSLDGDPRDTQYF
TGCGCCAGCAGCTTGGACGGGGATCCACGAGATACGCAGTATTTT
>TRBJ2-2|many|TRBV28|-
CASSLPGALNTGELFF
TGTGCCAGCAGTTTACCGGGGGCCCTGAACACCGGGGAGCTGTTTTTT
>TRBJ2-7|-|TRBV30|-
CAWSADTPYEQYF
TGTGCCTGGAGTGCAGACACTCCCTACGAGCAGTACTTC
>TRBJ2-5|-|TRBV28|-
CASSFGGFGAQYF
TGTGCCAGCAGTTTCGGAGGTTTCGGGGCCCAGTACTTC
>TRBJ2-2|-|TRBV6-1|-
CASSEASVGAGELFF
TGTGCCAGCAGTGAAGCCAGCGTGGGGGCCGGGGAGCTGTTTTTT
>TRBJ2-7|once|TRBV5-1|TRBD2
CASSPGLALYEQYF
TGCGCCAGCAGCCCGGGACTAGCGCTCTACGAGCAGTACTTC
>TRBJ2-7|-|TRBV14|-
CASSLGPGAPSYEQYF
TGTGCCAGCAGCCTAGGGCCGGGAGCCCCCTCCTACGAGCAGTACTTC
>TRBJ2-5|-|TRBV4-1|-
CASRLDSEETQYF
TGCGCCAGCAGACTGGACAGTGAAGAGACCCAGTACTTC
>TRBJ1-5|-|TRBV6-6|-
CASSYSSPRGDQPQHF
TGTGCCAGCAGTTACTCGAGTCCCAGGGGAGATCAGCCCCAGCATTTT
>TRBJ1-5|-|TRBV6-6|-
CASSEQGLGNQPQHF
TGTGCCAGCAGCGAACAGGGTTTGGGCAATCAGCCCCAGCATTTT
>TRBJ2-1|-|TRBV6-4|TRBD2
CASSDEAGGNNEQFF
TGTGCCAGCAGTGACGAAGCGGGGGGAAACAATGAGCAGTTCTTC
>TRBJ2-5|few|TRBV7-2|TRBD1
CASSLAGTGEAQYF
TGTGCCAGCAGCTTAGCCGGGACAGGGGAGGCCCAGTACTTC
>TRBJ2-3|-|TRBV30|-
CAWNVQGTDTQYF
TGTGCCTGGAACGTACAGGGAACAGATACGCAGTATTTT
>TRBJ1-1|once|TRBV5-1|-
CASSTNLNTEAFF
TGCGCCAGCAGCACCAACCTGAACACTGAAGCTTTCTTT
>TRBJ1-1|many|TRBV10-1|-
CASSTGANTEAFF
TGCGCCAGCAGTACAGGAGCGAACACTGAAGCTTTCTTT
>TRBJ2-3|-|TRBV29-1|TRBD2
CSVGQTSGGADTQYF
TGCAGCGTGGGACAGACTAGCGGGGGGGCAGATACGCAGTATTTT